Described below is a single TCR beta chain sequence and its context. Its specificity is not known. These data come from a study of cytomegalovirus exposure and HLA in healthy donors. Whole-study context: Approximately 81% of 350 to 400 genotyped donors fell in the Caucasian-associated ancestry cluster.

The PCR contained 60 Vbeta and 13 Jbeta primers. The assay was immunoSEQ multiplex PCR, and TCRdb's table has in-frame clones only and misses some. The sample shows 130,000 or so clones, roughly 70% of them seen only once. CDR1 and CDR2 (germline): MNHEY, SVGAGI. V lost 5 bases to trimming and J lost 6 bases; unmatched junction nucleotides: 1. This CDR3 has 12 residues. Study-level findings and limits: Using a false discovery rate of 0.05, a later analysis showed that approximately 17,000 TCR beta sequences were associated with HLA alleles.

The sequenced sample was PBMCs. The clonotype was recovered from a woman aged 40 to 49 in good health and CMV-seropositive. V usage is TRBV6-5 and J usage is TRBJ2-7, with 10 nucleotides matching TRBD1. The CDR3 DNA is TGTGCCAGCAGTAGGACAGGGGGCGAGCAGTACTTC. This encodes CASSRTGGEQYF.